The 9 T cell receptor beta chains listed next were all sequenced from one sample in a study of CD8 T cells in Susac syndrome. RNA totalling 0.5 to 1 ug underwent reverse transcription with random hexamers. TCRdb analysed the immunoSEQ multiplex PCR reads with MiXCR anew, one entry per CDR3 protein. The table has around 170,000 distinct CDR3 sequences, around 95% seen once. The sequencing input was CD4+ T cells from PBMCs. The receptor set was obtained from a human donor with Susac syndrome.

The V and J genes are TRBV9 and TRBJ1-5; D not certain. From germline, CDR1 is SGDLS and CDR2 YYNGEE. The CDR3 extends over 15 amino acids. The V end lost 0 bases, the J end lost 3 bases, and 10 bases lay between the germline ends. The CDR3 region has the DNA TGTGCCAGCAGCGTAGACCTTGCGGACAATCAGCCCCAGCATTTT. Encoded protein: CASSVDLADNQPQHF.

This rearrangement joins TRBV4-1 to TRBJ1-2; D remains ambiguous. The V gene lost 1 base and the J gene lost 8 bases, with 14 bases spanning the gap. Germline loops: CDR1 MGHRA, CDR2 YSYEKL. The CDR3 totals 14 residues. As DNA, the CDR3 is TGCGCCAGCAGCCAAGCTAGAAGGGTGGACGGCTACACCTTC. This sequence encodes CASSQARRVDGYTF.

This clonotype has more than one count but fewer than ten. V is TRBV12-3 or TRBV12-4 and J is TRBJ1-2; 8 bases map to TRBD1. The CDR3 spans 14 residues. Losses at the gene ends were 4 bases for V and 2 bases for J; bases not matched to a gene: 3. CDR3 region: CASSSGGLNYGYTF. In DNA form, the CDR3 reads TGTGCCAGCAGTTCAGGGGGCTTAAACTATGGCTACACCTTC.

The chain recombines TRBV9 with TRBJ2-2; D unclear. CDR3 length: 12 amino acids. Germline V gene lookup returns CDR1 SGDLS and CDR2 YYNGEE. The germline V and J ends were trimmed by 2 bases and 4 bases, with 3 bases remaining between them. The CDR3 DNA follows: TGTGCCAGCAGCGTCTTCACCGGGGAGCTGTTTTTT. Amino acid sequence: CASSVFTGELFF.

CDR3 sequence: CSASRRGPPYEQYF. The CDR3 bases are TGCAGTGCTAGTAGGCGGGGGCCTCCCTACGAGCAGTACTTC. The genes are TRBV20-1 and TRBJ2-7; TRBD2 might be the D (7 bases). The germline V gene has CDR1 DFQATT and CDR2 SNEGSKA (reference sequence). The V gene lost 3 bases and the J gene lost 2 bases, with 14 bases spanning the gap. There are 14 residues in the CDR3.

This chain connects TRBV6-1 to TRBJ2-2; TRBD2 matches at 11 bases. The germline CDR1 and CDR2 sequences are MNHNS and SASEGT. Trimming removed 8 bases from V and 1 base from J; junction bases left unmatched: 6. The CDR3 length is 16 residues. As DNA, the CDR3 is TGTGCCAGCGGCTATAGCGGGGGGGGGAACACCGGGGAGCTGTTTTTT. Its translation: CASGYSGGGNTGELFF.

V is TRBV5-1 and J is TRBJ1-6; D may be TRBD1 (5 bases). This CDR3 is built from 17 residues. Trimming took 0 bases from V and 5 from J, leaving 15 bases between them. Germline-derived CDR1 and CDR2 are SGHRS and YFSETQ. The CDR3 nucleotides read TGCGCCAGCAGCTTGGTTTCGGGACCTGGAAATAATTCACCCCTCCACTTT. As protein: CASSLVSGPGNNSPLHF.

This clonotype was recorded only once. The chain has TRBV7-8 and TRBJ2-1; 10 nucleotides align to TRBD2. This CDR3 is built from 16 residues. J was trimmed by 2 bases and V by 0 bases; bases with no gene match: 1. Germline V gene sequence: CDR1 SGHVS, CDR2 FQNEAQ. CDR3 loop: CASSLATSGAYNEQFF. CDR3 DNA sequence: TGTGCCAGCAGCTTAGCAACTAGCGGGGCCTACAATGAGCAGTTCTTC.

This clonotype was detected only once. The junction and the germline gene differ at one end; a read error may be behind it. The gene calls are TRBV7-7 and TRBJ2-1; perhaps D is TRBD1 or TRBD2 (6 bases each). This CDR3 contains 13 residues. Germline loops: CDR1 SSHAT, CDR2 FNYEAQ (reference sequence). Written as DNA, the CDR3 is TGTGCTAGCAGCCGGGACAAGCGGGATGAGCAGTTCTTC. Protein: CASSRDKRDEQFF.